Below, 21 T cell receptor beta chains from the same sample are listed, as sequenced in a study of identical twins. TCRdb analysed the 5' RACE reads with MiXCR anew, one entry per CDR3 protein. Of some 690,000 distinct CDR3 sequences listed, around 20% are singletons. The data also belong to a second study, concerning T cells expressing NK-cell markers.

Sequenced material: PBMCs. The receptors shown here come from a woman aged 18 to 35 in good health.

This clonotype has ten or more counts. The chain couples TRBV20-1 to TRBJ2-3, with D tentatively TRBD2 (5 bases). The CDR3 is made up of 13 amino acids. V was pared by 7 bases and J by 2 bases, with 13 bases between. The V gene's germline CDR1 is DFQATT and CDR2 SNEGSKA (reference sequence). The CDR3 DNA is TGCAGTGTGAGAGGGCAGCTCACAGATACGCAGTATTTT. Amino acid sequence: CSVRGQLTDTQYF.

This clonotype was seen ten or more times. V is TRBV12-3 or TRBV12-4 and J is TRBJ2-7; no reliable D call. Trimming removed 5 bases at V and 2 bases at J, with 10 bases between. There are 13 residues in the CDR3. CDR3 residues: CASSRTVTYEQYF. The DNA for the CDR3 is TGTGCCAGCAGTCGGACGGTCACCTACGAGCAGTACTTC.

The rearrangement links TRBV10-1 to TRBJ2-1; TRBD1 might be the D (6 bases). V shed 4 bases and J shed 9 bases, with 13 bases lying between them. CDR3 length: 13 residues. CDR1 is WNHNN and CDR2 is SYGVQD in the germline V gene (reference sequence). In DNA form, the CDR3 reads TGCGCCAGCAGTGCCCAGAGGGACATTGAGCAGTTCTTC. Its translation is CASSAQRDIEQFF.

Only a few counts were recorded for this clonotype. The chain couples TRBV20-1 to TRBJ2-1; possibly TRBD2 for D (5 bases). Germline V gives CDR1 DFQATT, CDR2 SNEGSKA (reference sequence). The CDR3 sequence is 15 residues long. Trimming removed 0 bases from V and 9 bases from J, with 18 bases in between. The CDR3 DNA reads TGCAGTGCTAGAGATCCCCAGTCGGGGTTAGGTGAGCAGTTCTTC. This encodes CSARDPQSGLGEQFF.

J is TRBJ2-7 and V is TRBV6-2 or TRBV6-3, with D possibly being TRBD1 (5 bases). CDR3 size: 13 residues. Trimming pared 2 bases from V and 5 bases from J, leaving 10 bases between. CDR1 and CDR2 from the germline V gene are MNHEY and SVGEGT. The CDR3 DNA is TGTGCCAGCAGTTACGACAGCCGAGACGAGCAGTACTTC. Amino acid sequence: CASSYDSRDEQYF.

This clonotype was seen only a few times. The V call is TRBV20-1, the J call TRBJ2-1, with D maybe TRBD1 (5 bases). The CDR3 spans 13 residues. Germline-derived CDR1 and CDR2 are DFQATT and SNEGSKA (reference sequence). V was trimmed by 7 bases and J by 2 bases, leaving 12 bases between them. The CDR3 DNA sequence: TGCAGTGTTAACAGGCTAGCCTACAATGAGCAGTTCTTC. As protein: CSVNRLAYNEQFF.

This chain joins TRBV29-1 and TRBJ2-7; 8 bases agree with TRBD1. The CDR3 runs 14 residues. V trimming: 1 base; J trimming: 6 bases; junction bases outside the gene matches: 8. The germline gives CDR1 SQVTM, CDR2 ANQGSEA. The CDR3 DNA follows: TGCAGCGTTGAAGTAACTCAGGGGGCCCCCGAGCAGTACTTC. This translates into CSVEVTQGAPEQYF.

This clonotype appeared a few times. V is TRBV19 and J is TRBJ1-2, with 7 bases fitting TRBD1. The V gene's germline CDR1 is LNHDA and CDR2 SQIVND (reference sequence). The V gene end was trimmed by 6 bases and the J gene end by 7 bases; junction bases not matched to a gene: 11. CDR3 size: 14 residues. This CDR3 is CASSPPDRWSGYTF. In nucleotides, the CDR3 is TGTGCCAGTAGCCCTCCGGACAGGTGGTCTGGCTACACCTTC.

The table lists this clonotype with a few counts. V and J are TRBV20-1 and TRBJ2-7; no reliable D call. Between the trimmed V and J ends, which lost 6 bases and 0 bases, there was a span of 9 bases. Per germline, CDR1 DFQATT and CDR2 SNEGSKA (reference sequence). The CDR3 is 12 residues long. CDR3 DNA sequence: TGCAGTGCGCGGTACAACTCCTACGAGCAGTACTTC. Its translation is CSARYNSYEQYF.

In nucleotides, the CDR3 is TGTGCCAGCAGCTTCCTGCTTTTGGGGAACACTGAAGCTTTCTTT. It encodes CASSFLLLGNTEAFF. The chain carries TRBV12-3 or TRBV12-4 and TRBJ1-1; unclear D gene. CDR3 length: 15 amino acids. With 6 bases removed from V and 1 base from J, the gap between germline ends came to 15 bases.

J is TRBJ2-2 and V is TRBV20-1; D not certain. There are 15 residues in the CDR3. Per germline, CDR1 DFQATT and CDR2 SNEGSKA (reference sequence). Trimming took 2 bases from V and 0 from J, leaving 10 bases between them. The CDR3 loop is CSARSSPTNTGELFF. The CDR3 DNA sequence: TGCAGTGCTAGATCCAGCCCGACGAACACCGGGGAGCTGTTTTTT.

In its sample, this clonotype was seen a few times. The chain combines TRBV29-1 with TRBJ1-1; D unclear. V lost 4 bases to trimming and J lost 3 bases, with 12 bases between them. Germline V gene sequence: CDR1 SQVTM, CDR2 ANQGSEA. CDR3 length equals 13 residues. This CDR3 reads CSVAVGQDTEAFF. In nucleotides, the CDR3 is TGCAGCGTTGCGGTAGGTCAGGACACTGAAGCTTTCTTT.

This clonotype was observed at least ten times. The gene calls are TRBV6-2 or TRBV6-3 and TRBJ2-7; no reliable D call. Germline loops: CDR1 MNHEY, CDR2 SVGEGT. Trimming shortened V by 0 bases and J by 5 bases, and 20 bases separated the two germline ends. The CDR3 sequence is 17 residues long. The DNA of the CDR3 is TGTGCCAGCAGTTACTCGGCCTTGCCGGACCGGTACGACGAGCAGTACTTC. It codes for CASSYSALPDRYDEQYF.

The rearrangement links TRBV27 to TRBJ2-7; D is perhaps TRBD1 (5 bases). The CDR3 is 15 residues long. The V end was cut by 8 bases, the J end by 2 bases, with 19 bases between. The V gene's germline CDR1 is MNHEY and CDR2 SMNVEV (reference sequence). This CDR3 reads CASGRALGPAYEQYF. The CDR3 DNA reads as TGTGCCAGCGGCAGGGCATTAGGACCGGCCTACGAGCAGTACTTC.

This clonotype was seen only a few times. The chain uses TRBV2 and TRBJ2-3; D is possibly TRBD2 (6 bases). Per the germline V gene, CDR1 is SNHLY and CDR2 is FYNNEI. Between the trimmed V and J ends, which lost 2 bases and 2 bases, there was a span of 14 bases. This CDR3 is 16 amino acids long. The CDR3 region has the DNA TGTGCCAGCAGTGAAAGGGAGGTCACCGCCACAGATACGCAGTATTTT. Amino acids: CASSEREVTATDTQYF.

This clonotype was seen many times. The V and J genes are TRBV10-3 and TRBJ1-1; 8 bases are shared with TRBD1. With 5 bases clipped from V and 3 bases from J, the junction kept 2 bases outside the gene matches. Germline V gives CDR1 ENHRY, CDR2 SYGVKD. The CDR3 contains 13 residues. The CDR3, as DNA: TGTGCCATCAGTATACAGGGGGACACTGAAGCTTTCTTT. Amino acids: CAISIQGDTEAFF.

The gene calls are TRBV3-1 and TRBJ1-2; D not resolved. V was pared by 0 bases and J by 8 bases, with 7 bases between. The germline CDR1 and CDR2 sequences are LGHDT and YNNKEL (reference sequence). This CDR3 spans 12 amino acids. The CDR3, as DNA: TGTGCCAGCAGCCAAGACGCACGCGGCTACACCTTC. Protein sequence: CASSQDARGYTF.

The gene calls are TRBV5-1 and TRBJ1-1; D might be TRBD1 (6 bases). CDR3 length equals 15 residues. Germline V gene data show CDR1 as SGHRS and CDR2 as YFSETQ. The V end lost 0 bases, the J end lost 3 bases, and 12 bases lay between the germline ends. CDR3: CASSLATGAYTEAFF. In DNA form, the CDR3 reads TGCGCCAGCAGCTTGGCGACAGGTGCCTACACTGAAGCTTTCTTT.

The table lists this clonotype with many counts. The CDR3 coding sequence is TGTGCCATCAGACTGGACAGCTACGAGCAGTACTTC. Residues: CAIRLDSYEQYF. The V call is TRBV10-3, the J call TRBJ2-7; the D gene is possibly TRBD1 (6 bases). The CDR3 has 12 residues. Germline V gene lookup returns CDR1 ENHRY and CDR2 SYGVKD. Trimming removed 6 bases from V and 3 bases from J, with 9 bases in between.

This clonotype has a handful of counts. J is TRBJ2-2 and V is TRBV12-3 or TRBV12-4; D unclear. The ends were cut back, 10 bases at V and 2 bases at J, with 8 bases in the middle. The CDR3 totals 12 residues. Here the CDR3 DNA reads TGTGCCATTGACACTAACACCGGGGAGCTGTTTTTT. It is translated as CAIDTNTGELFF.

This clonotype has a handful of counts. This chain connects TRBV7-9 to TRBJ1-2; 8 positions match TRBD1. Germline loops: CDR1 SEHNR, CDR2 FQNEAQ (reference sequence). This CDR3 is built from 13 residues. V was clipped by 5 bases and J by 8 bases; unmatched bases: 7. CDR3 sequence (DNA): TGTGCCAGCAGCGACCAGGGGGCGTGGGGCTACACCTTC. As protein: CASSDQGAWGYTF.